These 5 T cell receptor beta chains originate from one sample sequenced in a study of T-cell memory formation after mild COVID-19. MiXCR was run by TCRdb on the 5' RACE reads, yielding one entry per CDR3 protein. This table holds about 240,000 distinct CDR3 sequences, 8.5% to 9.5% found once. What was sequenced was PBMCs or a T cell subset sorted from them (not recorded which). The receptor set was obtained from a man aged 18 to 29 who had mild COVID-19 (a few samples of this study predate the infection). Cell type and time point are not known.

The CDR3 reads CSASQVGYTEAFF. The CDR3 DNA follows: TGCAGTGCTAGTCAGGTGGGTTACACTGAAGCTTTCTTT. This chain joins TRBV20-1 and TRBJ1-1; D gene unclear. The CDR3 contains 13 residues. V lost 3 bases, J lost 3 bases, and 11 bases lay in between. The germline V gene has CDR1 DFQATT and CDR2 SNEGSKA (reference sequence).

The J gene is TRBJ1-5, the V gene TRBV6-1; D unclear. The V gene's germline CDR1 is MNHNS and CDR2 SASEGT. V was trimmed by 6 bases and J by 4 bases, leaving 16 bases between them. The CDR3 sequence is 15 residues long. The chain's CDR3 is CASSWVRLENQPQHF. The CDR3 bases are TGTGCCAGCAGCTGGGTCAGGTTGGAGAATCAGCCCCAGCATTTT.

This clonotype has a count of ten or more. The chain uses TRBV5-1 and TRBJ2-5; D unclear. This CDR3 has 14 amino acids. Trimming stripped 2 bases from V and 4 bases from J, with 12 bases between. Per the germline V gene, CDR1 is SGHRS and CDR2 is YFSETQ. CDR3 sequence (DNA): TGCGCCAGCAGCTTTGGAGCGCGAGGAGAGACCCAGTACTTC. Its protein product is CASSFGARGETQYF.

The chain is built from TRBV5-1 and TRBJ2-2; D gene unclear. Between the trimmed V and J ends, which lost 2 bases and 6 bases, there was a span of 8 bases. This CDR3 is 13 amino acids long. Germline lookup yields CDR1 SGHRS and CDR2 YFSETQ. The DNA for the CDR3 is TGCGCCAGCAGCTTTCCGGACGCCGGGGAGCTGTTTTTT. Encoded protein: CASSFPDAGELFF.

A few counts support this clonotype. The genes are TRBV5-1 and TRBJ2-4, with TRBD1 matching 8 bases. This CDR3 is 14 amino acids long. J was trimmed by 6 bases and V by 1 base; bases with no gene match: 3. The V gene's germline CDR1 is SGHRS and CDR2 YFSETQ. CDR3 bases: TGCGCCAGCAGCTTGTCAGGGGGCGTAAACATTCAGTACTTC. It codes for CASSLSGGVNIQYF.